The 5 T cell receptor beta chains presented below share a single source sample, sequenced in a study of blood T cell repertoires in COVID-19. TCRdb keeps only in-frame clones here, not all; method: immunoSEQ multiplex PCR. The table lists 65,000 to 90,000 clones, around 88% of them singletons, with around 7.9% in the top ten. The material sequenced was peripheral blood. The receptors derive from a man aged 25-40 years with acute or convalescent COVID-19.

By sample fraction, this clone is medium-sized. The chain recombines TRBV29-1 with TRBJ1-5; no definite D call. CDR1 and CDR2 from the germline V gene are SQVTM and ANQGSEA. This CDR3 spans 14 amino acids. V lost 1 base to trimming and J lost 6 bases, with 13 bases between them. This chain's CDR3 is CSVEASSPGQPQHF. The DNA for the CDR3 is TGCAGCGTTGAAGCCTCGAGTCCCGGTCAGCCCCAGCATTTT.

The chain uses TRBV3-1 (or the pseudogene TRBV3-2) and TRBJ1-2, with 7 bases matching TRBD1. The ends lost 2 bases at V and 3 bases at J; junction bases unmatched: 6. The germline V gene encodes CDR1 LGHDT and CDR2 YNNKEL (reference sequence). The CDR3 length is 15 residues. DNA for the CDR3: TGTGCCAGCAGCCAACCCGGGGACAGATACTATGGCTACACCTTC. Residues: CASSQPGDRYYGYTF.

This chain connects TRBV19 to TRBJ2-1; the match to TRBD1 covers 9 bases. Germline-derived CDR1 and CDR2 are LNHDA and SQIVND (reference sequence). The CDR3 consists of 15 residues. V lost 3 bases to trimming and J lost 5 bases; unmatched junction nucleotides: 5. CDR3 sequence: CASSIDRGVNNEQFF. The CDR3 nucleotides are TGTGCCAGTAGTATCGACAGGGGGGTAAACAATGAGCAGTTCTTC.

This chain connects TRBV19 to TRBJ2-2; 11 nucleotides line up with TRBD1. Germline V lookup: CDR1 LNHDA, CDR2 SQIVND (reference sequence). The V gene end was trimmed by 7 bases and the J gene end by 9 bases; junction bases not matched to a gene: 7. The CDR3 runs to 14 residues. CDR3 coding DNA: TGTGCCAGTATGCCGGACAGGGGGCTCCGGGAGCTGTTTTTT. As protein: CASMPDRGLRELFF.

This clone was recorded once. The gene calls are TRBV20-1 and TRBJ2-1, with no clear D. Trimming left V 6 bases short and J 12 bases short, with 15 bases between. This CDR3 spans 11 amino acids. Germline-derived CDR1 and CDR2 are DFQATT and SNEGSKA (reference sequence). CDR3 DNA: TGCAGTGCGCTAAACCGCGTCTGGCAGTTCTTC. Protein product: CSALNRVWQFF.